Shown below are 8 T cell receptor beta chains from a single sample sequenced in a study of T cell changes during pregnancy in multiple sclerosis. Data came from immunoSEQ multiplex PCR; TCRdb stores just in-frame clones and leaves some out. The sample yields 25,000 to 35,000 clones, approximately 92% seen once. This specimen consisted of CD4+ T cells from peripheral blood mononuclear cells, obtained in the second trimester of pregnancy. These receptors all stem from a female donor with multiple sclerosis, enrolled in a pregnancy study.

This clone was seen a handful of times. The chain employs TRBV5-1 and TRBJ2-2; 8 bases agree with TRBD2. The CDR3 sequence is 20 residues long. The germline V gene encodes CDR1 SGHRS and CDR2 YFSETQ. V lost 1 base to trimming and J lost 5 bases; unmatched junction nucleotides: 19. CDR3 bases: TGCGCCAGCAGCTTGAATCGGGGGGGCCTGATGTTGGGAGCGACCGGGGAGCTGTTTTTT. This sequence encodes CASSLNRGGLMLGATGELFF.

The chain combines TRBV2 with TRBJ2-7; 13 nucleotides match TRBD2. Germline CDR1 and CDR2: SNHLY and FYNNEI. This CDR3 spans 17 amino acids. J was trimmed by 0 bases and V by 4 bases; bases with no gene match: 6. CDR3 DNA sequence: TGTGCCAGCAGTGTGGCCAGACTAGCGGGGGGCTCCTACGAGCAGTACTTC. Translating gives CASSVARLAGGSYEQYF.

The V and J genes are TRBV18 and TRBJ1-2; 7 nucleotides match TRBD1. Trimming cost V 6 bases and J 6 bases; bases outside gene matches: 4. Germline assignment: CDR1 KGHSH and CDR2 LQKENI. The CDR3 consists of 12 residues. The CDR3 coding sequence is TGTGCCAGCTCGTCGACAGGGAATGGCTACACCTTC. Translation: CASSSTGNGYTF.

The chain combines TRBV10-3 with TRBJ1-2, with TRBD1 matching 8 bases. CDR1 ENHRY and CDR2 SYGVKD come from the germline V gene. The CDR3 loop spans 13 amino acids. The ends lost 6 bases at V and 4 bases at J; junction bases unmatched: 4. As DNA, the CDR3 is TGTGCCATCAGGGACAGGGAACCCTATGGCTACACCTTC. Its translation: CAIRDREPYGYTF.

The chain has TRBV10-3 and TRBJ1-1; D remains ambiguous. Germline V gene data show CDR1 as ENHRY and CDR2 as SYGVKD. CDR3 length equals 13 residues. With 6 bases removed from V and 1 base from J, the gap between germline ends came to 9 bases. The CDR3 spells CAISGVPNTEAFF. CDR3 bases: TGTGCCATCAGCGGGGTCCCGAACACTGAAGCTTTCTTT.

The V gene is TRBV18, the J gene TRBJ2-2; D is undetermined. The CDR3 has 13 residues. Germline assignment: CDR1 KGHSH and CDR2 LQKENI. V was clipped by 2 bases and J by 2 bases, with 3 bases between them. CDR3 in DNA: TGTGCCAGCTCACCAATAAACACCGGGGAGCTGTTTTTT. It is translated as CASSPINTGELFF.

The chain is built from TRBV5-1 and TRBJ2-1; D remains unclear. V was trimmed by 4 bases and J by 1 base, leaving 12 bases between them. CDR1 and CDR2 (germline): SGHRS, YFSETQ. The CDR3 has 15 residues. The CDR3 sequence is CASSPGMVSYNEQFF. CDR3 coding DNA: TGCGCCAGCAGCCCTGGCATGGTGTCCTACAATGAGCAGTTCTTC.

This chain uses TRBV7-3 with TRBJ2-3, with 9 bases identical to TRBD1. Germline V gene sequence: CDR1 SGHTA, CDR2 FQGTGA. This CDR3 region has 18 residues. V lost 2 bases and J lost 2; bases outside the gene matches: 11. The CDR3 DNA is TGTGCCAGCAGCTTACAACCCGTCGGGACAGGGATCACAGATACGCAGTATTTT. This translates into CASSLQPVGTGITDTQYF.